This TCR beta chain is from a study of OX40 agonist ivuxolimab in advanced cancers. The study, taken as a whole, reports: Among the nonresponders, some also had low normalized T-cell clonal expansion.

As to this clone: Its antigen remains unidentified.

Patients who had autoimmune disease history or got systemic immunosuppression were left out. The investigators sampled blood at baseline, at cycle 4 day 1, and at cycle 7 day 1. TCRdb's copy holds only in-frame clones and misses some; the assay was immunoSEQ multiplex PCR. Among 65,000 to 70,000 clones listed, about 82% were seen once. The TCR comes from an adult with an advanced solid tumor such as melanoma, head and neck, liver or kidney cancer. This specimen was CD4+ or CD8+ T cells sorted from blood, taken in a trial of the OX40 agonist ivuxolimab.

CDR3 protein: CASSFFGGPQGWYF. CDR3 DNA sequence: TGCGCCAGCAGCTTCTTCGGCGGGCCCCAGGGCTGGTATTTT. V usage is TRBV5-1 and J usage is TRBJ2-3, with D perhaps being TRBD1 or TRBD2 (5 bases each). The V gene's germline CDR1 is SGHRS and CDR2 YFSETQ. The CDR3 is made up of 14 amino acids. Trimming stripped 2 bases from V and 14 bases from J, with 21 bases between.